The 8 T cell receptor beta chains given below trace back to one sample, sequenced in a study of T cell responses to AZD1222 COVID-19 vaccine. The protocol was immunoSEQ multiplex PCR, while the TCRdb copy is restricted to in-frame clones and leaves out a portion. The profile covers about 150,000 clones, with around nine tenths appearing a single time and 1.5% to 2% taken by the ten largest. The source material was peripheral blood, sampled on day 0 of AZD1222 vaccination. The receptors originated from an adult in good health.

The count of this clone is one. J is TRBJ1-3 and V is TRBV18; 8 bases align to TRBD1. The CDR3 spans 17 residues. The ends lost 3 bases at V and 2 bases at J; junction bases unmatched: 9. Germline V gives CDR1 KGHSH, CDR2 LQKENI. The CDR3 DNA reads as TGTGCCAGCTCACCCGCCGCAGGGGGCCTCCCTGGAAACACCATATATTTT. This gives the protein CASSPAAGGLPGNTIYF.

The chain couples TRBV29-1 to TRBJ1-2; TRBD1 matches at 10 bases. The germline gives CDR1 SQVTM, CDR2 ANQGSEA. The CDR3 loop spans 13 amino acids. V trimming: 6 bases; J trimming: 1 base; junction bases outside the gene matches: 2. The CDR3 is CSVGQGNNYGYTF. Written as DNA, the CDR3 is TGCAGCGTGGGACAGGGGAATAACTATGGCTACACCTTC.

The J gene is TRBJ1-3, the V gene TRBV28; possible D gene TRBD1, 5 bases. V was pared by 10 bases and J by 10 bases, with 20 bases between. From germline, CDR1 is MDHEN and CDR2 SYDVKM. This CDR3 comprises 13 residues. In nucleotides, the CDR3 is TGTGCCACCCAGGAGGGACCGGTTGAGACCATATATTTT. It translates to CATQEGPVETIYF.

The genes are TRBV5-1 and TRBJ1-1, with 9 nucleotides matching TRBD1. This CDR3 region has 13 residues. J was trimmed by 10 bases and V by 4 bases; bases with no gene match: 8. Germline V gene lookup returns CDR1 SGHRS and CDR2 YFSETQ. CDR3 amino acids: CASSPDRGGRAFF. Here the CDR3 DNA reads TGCGCCAGCAGCCCGGACAGGGGTGGTAGAGCTTTCTTT.

This clone has a handful of counts. The genes are TRBV5-6 and TRBJ2-5, with D tentatively TRBD1 (5 bases). There are 14 residues in the CDR3. Looked up from germline, CDR1 is SGHDT and CDR2 is YYEEEE. The germline V and J ends were trimmed by 4 bases and 1 base, with 11 bases remaining between them. DNA of the CDR3: TGTGCCAGCAGCCCGGTAGGGGCCCAAGAGACCCAGTACTTC. This codes for CASSPVGAQETQYF.

This chain links TRBV7-9 with TRBJ2-5; no definite D call. Trimming stripped 10 bases from V and 5 bases from J, with 8 bases between. Per germline, CDR1 SEHNR and CDR2 FQNEAQ (reference sequence). The length of the CDR3 is 10 residues. CDR3 amino acids: CATVYETQYF. For the CDR3, the DNA is TGTGCCACTGTTTATGAGACCCAGTACTTC.

The chain couples TRBV7-9 to TRBJ1-1; possible D gene TRBD1, 5 bases. The V and J ends lost 1 base and 7 bases respectively, with 7 bases between them. The germline CDR1 and CDR2 sequences are SEHNR and FQNEAQ (reference sequence). The CDR3 consists of 12 residues. CDR3 protein: CASSLGQHEAFF. The CDR3 DNA sequence: TGTGCCAGCAGCTTAGGACAGCATGAAGCTTTCTTT.

The chain carries TRBV10-3 and TRBJ1-6; D gene uncertain. CDR1 ENHRY and CDR2 SYGVKD come from the germline V gene. The CDR3 is made up of 16 amino acids. Trimming removed 0 bases from V and 9 bases from J, with 15 bases in between. CDR3 in DNA: TGTGCCATCAGTGAGTCTGTGTCCGGACCCTCTTCACCCCTCCACTTT. It yields the protein CAISESVSGPSSPLHF.